This T cell receptor beta chain was recorded in a study of PD-1 blockade in classical Hodgkin lymphoma. Looking at the study overall: Nivolumab 3 mg/kg was given intravenously every 2 weeks.

Time point specified: cycle 4 day 1 (C4D1), after more than five weeks of nivolumab. Every patient had relapsed following autologous stem cell transplantation, and cohorts differed in brentuximab vedotin exposure. From thawed PBMCs, CD4+ T cells were purified using magnetic negative selection. When best responses were assessed, they were complete response, partial response or progressive disease. To note about this clone: Its antigen is still unknown.

Study-level results: Baseline diversity was lower in partial responders and progressors than complete responders.

Clones were sequenced by immunoSEQ multiplex PCR, and TCRdb holds only the in-frame ones, with some missing. Altogether tens of thousands of clones are present, around 74% being singletons, with the ten largest covering about 1.2%. Germline loops: CDR1 LGHNT, CDR2 FRNRAP. V lost 4 bases to trimming and J lost 0 bases, with 10 bases between them. The CDR3 consists of 14 residues. The rearrangement links TRBV12-5 to TRBJ2-7; D call uncertain. The TCR was taken from a human donor with classical Hodgkin lymphoma. Here the sequenced sample was CD4+ T cells from blood, taken before the fourth cycle of nivolumab. CDR3: CASGSPRNSYEQYF. As DNA, the CDR3 is TGTGCTAGTGGTTCCCCTAGAAACTCCTACGAGCAGTACTTC.